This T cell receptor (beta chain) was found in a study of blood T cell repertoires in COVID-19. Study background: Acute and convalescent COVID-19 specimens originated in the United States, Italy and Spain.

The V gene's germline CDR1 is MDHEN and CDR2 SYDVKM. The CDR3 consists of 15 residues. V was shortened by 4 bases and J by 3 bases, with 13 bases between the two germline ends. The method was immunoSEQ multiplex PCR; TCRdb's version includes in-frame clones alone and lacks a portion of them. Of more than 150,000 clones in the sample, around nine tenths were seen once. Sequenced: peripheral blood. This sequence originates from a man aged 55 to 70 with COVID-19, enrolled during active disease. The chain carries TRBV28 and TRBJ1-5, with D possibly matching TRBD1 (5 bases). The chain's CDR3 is CASSSSSGNNQPQHF. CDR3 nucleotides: TGTGCCAGCAGTTCTTCTTCAGGGAACAATCAGCCCCAGCATTTT.